Listed below are T cell receptor beta chains from one sample, sequenced in a study of regulatory T cells in long-lasting Graves disease. Each CDR3 protein gets one entry after TCRdb re-called the multiplex PCR reads with MiXCR. Counted here are roughly 610,000 distinct CDR3 sequences, roughly 15% occurring once; the ten biggest clones make up roughly 18%. These data also formed part of another study, on T cells in Graves' hyperthyroidism and ophthalmopathy.

This material consisted of peripheral blood mononuclear cells (PBMCs), taken at new diagnosis, from a patient treated with antithyroid drugs. These receptors were collected from a woman under 40 with Graves disease. CDR3s include the opening cysteine and the closing phenylalanine or tryptophan. D genes are given only for firm matches. Clone size is given for some rows only: seen once, a few or many times, or a class if the clone is expanded.

J gene,D gene,clone size,V gene,CDR3 DNA,CDR3 protein
TRBJ1-1,TRBD1,many,TRBV3-1,TGTGCCAGCAGCCAAAGGACAGGGGCAAGCGAAGCTTTCTTT,CASSQRTGASEAFF
TRBJ1-5,TRBD1,-,TRBV20-1,TGCAGTGCCGCCCAGGGGACAGATAGCAATCAGCCCCAGCATTTT,CSAAQGTDSNQPQHF
TRBJ2-2,TRBD2,many,TRBV7-2,TGTGCCAGCAGCTTGGGACTAGCGGGAGGGCCCGGGGAGCTGTTTTTT,CASSLGLAGGPGELFF
TRBJ2-7,-,many,TRBV7-9,TGTGCCAGCAGCTTCGACAAGTACGAGCAGTACTTC,CASSFDKYEQYF
TRBJ1-2,-,few,TRBV6-1,TGTGCCAGCAGGAAGGACAGTCCTAACTATGGCTACACCTTC,CASRKDSPNYGYTF
TRBJ2-3,TRBD2,many,TRBV20-1,TGCAGTGCTAGAGGTGGGGGAGGGCCCTCAGATACGCAGTATTTT,CSARGGGGPSDTQYF
TRBJ1-2,-,-,TRBV29-1,TGCAGCTTCACGGGGGGGAACTATGGCTACACCTTC,CSFTGGNYGYTF
TRBJ2-7,-,-,TRBV19,TGTGCCAGTAGCCGCCGTCAAGATCCCGAGCAGTACTTC,CASSRRQDPEQYF
TRBJ2-3,-,many,TRBV7-3,TGTGCCAGCAGTCGCACAGGGTACACAGATACGCAGTATTTT,CASSRTGYTDTQYF
TRBJ1-2,-,many,TRBV15,TGTGCCACCAGCAGAGATTCAGTCCGCAATGGCTACACCTTC,CATSRDSVRNGYTF
TRBJ2-7,-,many,TRBV5-1,TGCGCCAGCAGCCAGCCCTCGGGGTCCTACGAGCAGTACTTC,CASSQPSGSYEQYF
TRBJ2-5,-,-,TRBV14,TGTGCCAGCAGCCAAGTTCGGGAACAAGAGACCCAGTACTTC,CASSQVREQETQYF
TRBJ1-1,-,few,TRBV28,TGTGCCAGCAGCTGGGGGGGCTTAGGCACTGAAGCTTTCTTT,CASSWGGLGTEAFF
TRBJ2-3,TRBD2,many,TRBV2,TGTGCCAGCGAACGACTAGCGGGAGCCACAGATACGCAGTATTTT,CASERLAGATDTQYF
TRBJ1-2,-,-,TRBV7-9,TGTGCCAGCAGCTATACCACTATGGCAGATAGGGGCTACACCTTC,CASSYTTMADRGYTF
TRBJ2-3,TRBD2,many,TRBV6-5,TGTGCCAGCAGGGACTCGGGTAGCGGGAGTTGGGCAGATACGCAGTATTTT,CASRDSGSGSWADTQYF
TRBJ2-3,TRBD1,few,TRBV7-9,TGTGCCAGCAGCTTAGTCTTAGGGACAGGGAAGAGCACAGATACGCAGTATTTT,CASSLVLGTGKSTDTQYF
TRBJ1-5,-,many,TRBV6-2/TRBV6-3,TGTGCCAGCAGTTATAACCGGGGGACAAATCAGCCCCAGCATTTT,CASSYNRGTNQPQHF
TRBJ2-7,TRBD1,-,TRBV20-1,TGCAGTGCTAGAACCGGGACAGTCTCCTACGAGCAGTACTTC,CSARTGTVSYEQYF
TRBJ1-2,-,many,TRBV6-2/TRBV6-3,TGTGCCAGCAGACGAGACCAGGGTCCCTTCGGCTACACCTTC,CASRRDQGPFGYTF
TRBJ2-7,-,few,TRBV5-6,TGTGCCAGCAGCTTGGGCGGGTTGAGCTCCTACGAGCAGTACTTC,CASSLGGLSSYEQYF
TRBJ2-5,TRBD2,-,TRBV25-1,TGTGCCAGCAGGGACCGTAGCGGGAGTGAGACCCAGTACTTC,CASRDRSGSETQYF
TRBJ2-1,TRBD2,many,TRBV20-1,TGCAGTGCTAGCTCGTTCAGCGGGGAGAGGTACAATGAGCAGTTCTTC,CSASSFSGERYNEQFF
TRBJ1-2,TRBD1,many,TRBV24-1,TGTGCCACCAGTGATTCCGGGACAGCGGATTATGGCTACACCTTC,CATSDSGTADYGYTF
TRBJ1-1,TRBD1,many,TRBV6-1,TGTGCCACAGGGGGGGGGGCGAACACTGAAGCTTTCTTT,CATGGGANTEAFF
TRBJ2-1,TRBD2,-,TRBV7-2,TGTGCCAGCAGCTTAGTGATGTCTAGGCGGGAGTATTTTCATGAGCAGTTCTTC,CASSLVMSRREYFHEQFF
TRBJ2-3,TRBD2,many,TRBV11-2,TGTGCCAGCAGCTCAGGGACTAGCGGGCATACGCAGTATTTT,CASSSGTSGHTQYF
TRBJ1-2,-,few,TRBV28,TGTGCCAGCAGTTTTAAACCCTATGGCTACACCTTC,CASSFKPYGYTF
TRBJ2-1,-,few,TRBV7-9,TGTGCCAGCAGCCCCGGGAACCACAATGAGCAGTTCTTC,CASSPGNHNEQFF
TRBJ1-3,TRBD1,-,TRBV4-1,TGCGCCAGCAGCCACGGACAGGATAAAAGCTCTGGAAACACCATATATTTT,CASSHGQDKSSGNTIYF
TRBJ2-1,-,few,TRBV7-3,TGTGCCAGCAGCCAACAGACAGTATACAATGAGCAGTTCTTC,CASSQQTVYNEQFF
TRBJ2-1,-,-,TRBV20-1,TGCAGTGCTAGAAACTCCTGGGCTAGCGAGGGCTCCTACAATGAGCAGTTCTTC,CSARNSWASEGSYNEQFF
TRBJ1-5,TRBD1,-,TRBV12-3/TRBV12-4,TGTGCCAGCACCGACAGGGTCCAGGATCAGCCCCAGCATTTT,CASTDRVQDQPQHF
TRBJ1-6,-,few,TRBV2,TGTGCCAGCATGCGGGTGAGCTCACCCCTCCACTTT,CASMRVSSPLHF
TRBJ2-2,TRBD1,-,TRBV6-2/TRBV6-3,TGTGCCAGCAGGAGACAGGGGTTGGCCGGGGAGCTGTTTTTT,CASRRQGLAGELFF
TRBJ1-4,-,many,TRBV28,TGTGCCAGCAGCCCGATGGGGGTGTCAACTAATGAAAAACTGTTTTTT,CASSPMGVSTNEKLFF
TRBJ1-2,TRBD1,many,TRBV10-1,TGCGCCACCTGCCTGGACAGGGGGTTAAGTTGGGGTGGCTACACCTTC,CATCLDRGLSWGGYTF
TRBJ2-5,-,many,TRBV28,TGTGCCAGCAGTTTAGATCCTAGATCAGGGACCCAGTACTTC,CASSLDPRSGTQYF
TRBJ2-7,-,-,TRBV30,TGTGCCTGGAGTGGTGTAAAAGGATACGAGCAGTACTTC,CAWSGVKGYEQYF
TRBJ2-5,-,few,TRBV7-6,TGTGCCAGCAGCGTCCACAGGGACGGGACCCAGTACTTC,CASSVHRDGTQYF
TRBJ1-2,TRBD1,many,TRBV20-1,TGCAGTGCTCCACCGACAGGGGCCCTCTATGGCTACACCTTC,CSAPPTGALYGYTF
TRBJ2-7,-,many,TRBV11-2,TGTGCCAGCAGCGAAACGAGTTGGGGAGCCGCCGCTTCCTACGAGCAGTACTTC,CASSETSWGAAASYEQYF
TRBJ1-1,-,-,TRBV27,TGTGCCAGCAGTGTTACAGGGTTTACTGAAGCTTTCTTT,CASSVTGFTEAFF
TRBJ1-6,TRBD1,many,TRBV20-1,TGCAGTGCCCCGGGACAGTATAATTCACCCCTCCACTTT,CSAPGQYNSPLHF
TRBJ1-5,-,many,TRBV28,TGTGCCAGCAGTTTGGTCAGACAGCCCCAGCATTTT,CASSLVRQPQHF
TRBJ1-1,-,many,TRBV28,TGTGCCAGCACCGCGAAGATCCCCCCTGAAGCTTTCTTT,CASTAKIPPEAFF
TRBJ2-5,-,many,TRBV11-2,TGTGCCAGCAGCTTTTGGGGAGAGACCCAGTACTTC,CASSFWGETQYF
TRBJ2-1,-,-,TRBV6-2/TRBV6-3,TGTGCCAGCAGTGGCCCACGAGGGAGCGAGCAGTTCTTC,CASSGPRGSEQFF
TRBJ1-5,-,many,TRBV27,TGTGCCAGCAGTCCTTCTGACAGCAATCAGCCCCAGCATTTT,CASSPSDSNQPQHF
TRBJ1-4,TRBD1,many,TRBV28,TGTGCCAGCAGTCTTCCGGGACCAGGGGGCGAAAAACTGTTTTTT,CASSLPGPGGEKLFF
TRBJ2-1,-,-,TRBV5-1,TGCGCCAGCAGCCTGCTGGTGGGATACAATAAGCAGTTCTTC,CASSLLVGYNKQFF
TRBJ1-5,-,many,TRBV28,TGTGCCAGCAGTTCCGCCTTCCAAGGAACTCAGCCCCAGCATTTT,CASSSAFQGTQPQHF
TRBJ1-1,TRBD1,-,TRBV18,TGTGCCAGCTCACCCTTAAGACAGGGGCAAGGGGGAGTCGAAGCTTTCTTT,CASSPLRQGQGGVEAFF
TRBJ2-5,TRBD1,-,TRBV12-3/TRBV12-4,TGTGCCAGCAGTTTAGGGACAGGCCCAAATCAAGAGACCCAGTACTTC,CASSLGTGPNQETQYF
TRBJ2-5,-,-,TRBV28,TGTGCCAGCAGCGGCGGGGCAGGGCGAGAGACCCAGTACTTC,CASSGGAGRETQYF
TRBJ2-3,-,-,TRBV6-2/TRBV6-3,TGTGCCAGCAGTTACTCGACTCCCGGTGGCAGGGGTTATGGGATAGATACGCAGTATTTT,CASSYSTPGGRGYGIDTQYF
TRBJ1-4,-,many,TRBV3-1,TGTGCCAGCACGGGCATGGCTAATGAAAAACTGTTTTTT,CASTGMANEKLFF